The 21 T cell receptor beta chains listed next were all sequenced from one sample in a study of T-cell memory formation after mild COVID-19. One entry per CDR3 protein, called by TCRdb with MiXCR from the 5' RACE reads. Of 100,000 or so distinct CDR3 sequences detected, around 10% appear once; the ten largest clones hold more than 35%. The sequencing input was PBMCs or a T cell subset sorted from them (not recorded which). The receptor set was obtained from a man aged 18 to 30 who had mild COVID-19 (a few samples of this study predate the infection). Cell type and time point are not known.

The chain combines TRBV29-1 with TRBJ2-5; either TRBD1 or TRBD2 may fit D (6 bases each). CDR3 size: 15 residues. V was cut by 2 bases and J by 4 bases, with 17 bases left in between. Germline CDR1 reads SQVTM; CDR2 reads ANQGSEA. CDR3 in amino acids: CSVELPGAIRETQYF. The DNA for the CDR3 is TGCAGCGTTGAATTACCGGGGGCAATCAGAGAGACCCAGTACTTC.

This clonotype was found many times. This chain links TRBV7-2 with TRBJ1-1; D is ambiguous. Germline V CDR1 and CDR2: SGHTA, FQGNSA. CDR3 size: 11 residues. The V end lost 0 bases, the J end lost 8 bases, and 4 bases lay between the germline ends. The CDR3 DNA is TGTGCCAGCAGCTTAGCAAGCGAAGCTTTCTTT. This gives the protein CASSLASEAFF.

V is TRBV7-2 and J is TRBJ2-3; possibly TRBD1 for D (5 bases). Germline assignment: CDR1 SGHTA and CDR2 FQGNSA. The CDR3 totals 17 residues. V lost 5 bases, J lost 0 bases, and 18 bases lay in between. The CDR3 protein is CASSRQGKRISTDTQYF. DNA for the CDR3: TGTGCCAGCAGCAGGCAGGGCAAAAGGATAAGCACAGATACGCAGTATTTT. Supplemented by reference TRBV7-2 and TRBJ2-3, the full variable domain reads GAGVSQSPSNKVTEKGKDVELRCDPISGHTALYWYRQSLGQGLEFLIYFQGNSAPDKSGLPSDRFSAERTGGSVSTLTIQRTQQEDSAVYLCASSRQGKRISTDTQYFGPGTRLTVL.

The chain joins TRBV4-1 to TRBJ1-5; TRBD1 is a possible D gene (6 bases). The V gene lost 0 bases and the J gene lost 4 bases, with 10 bases spanning the gap. The CDR3 consists of 15 residues. Germline V gives CDR1 MGHRA, CDR2 YSYEKL. The CDR3 loop reads CASSQETGRNQPQHF. The DNA for the CDR3 is TGCGCCAGCAGCCAAGAAACAGGGAGGAATCAGCCCCAGCATTTT.

This clonotype was counted only a few times. The rearrangement links TRBV12-3 or TRBV12-4 to TRBJ1-1; no firm D call. The V and J ends lost 6 bases and 8 bases respectively, with 10 bases between them. The CDR3 consists of 11 residues. DNA for the CDR3: TGTGCCAGCAGCCCTGACGGGGAAGCTTTCTTT. Its translation: CASSPDGEAFF.

V is TRBV7-9 and J is TRBJ2-3, with D tentatively TRBD1 or TRBD2 (5 bases each). The CDR3 loop spans 14 amino acids. The V end lost 5 bases, the J end lost 4 bases, and 13 bases lay between the germline ends. CDR1 is SEHNR and CDR2 is FQNEAQ in the germline V gene (reference sequence). CDR3 nucleotides: TGTGCCAGCAGCCCACTACTGGGGGCAGATACGCAGTATTTT. It encodes CASSPLLGADTQYF. Together with reference TRBV7-9 and TRBJ2-3, the CDR3 gives the full variable domain: DTGVSQNPRHKITKRGQNVTFRCDPISEHNRLYWYRQTLGQGPEFLTYFQNEAQLEKSRLLSDRFSAERPKGSFSTLEIQRTEQGDSAMYLCASSPLLGADTQYFGPGTRLTVL.

The chain combines TRBV5-1 with TRBJ2-7; D gene ambiguous. Germline V CDR1 and CDR2: SGHRS, YFSETQ. The CDR3 has 14 residues. V shed 0 bases and J shed 0 bases, with 7 bases lying between them. The CDR3 is CASSLVASSYEQYF. The CDR3 nucleotides are TGCGCCAGCAGCTTGGTAGCAAGCTCCTACGAGCAGTACTTC.

This clonotype was counted a few times. The chain carries TRBV12-3 or TRBV12-4 and TRBJ2-1; TRBD1 matches 10 bases. With 7 bases clipped from V and 8 bases from J, the junction kept 8 bases outside the gene matches. This CDR3 has 14 residues. The CDR3 coding sequence is TGTGCCAGCAATGACAGGGGGCGAGGCGATGAGCAGTTCTTC. Translated, it gives CASNDRGRGDEQFF.

The table lists this clonotype with a few counts. J is TRBJ1-1 and V is TRBV6-5, with TRBD1 matching over 9 bases. Germline CDR1 and CDR2: MNHEY and SVGAGI. The CDR3 is made up of 16 amino acids. V was pared by 2 bases and J by 1 base, with 5 bases of the junction left unmatched. The CDR3 sequence: CASSYLQGAKNTEAFF. The CDR3 region has the DNA TGTGCCAGCAGTTACCTACAGGGGGCCAAGAACACTGAAGCTTTCTTT.

This clonotype showed up just once. This chain links TRBV12-3 or TRBV12-4 with TRBJ2-2; no clear D gene. CDR3 size: 14 residues. The V end was cut by 2 bases, the J end by 2 bases, with 6 bases between. CDR3 in DNA: TGTGCCAGCAGTTTACCAGACAACACCGGGGAGCTGTTTTTT. Translated, it gives CASSLPDNTGELFF.

The chain joins TRBV12-3 or TRBV12-4 to TRBJ2-1; D is possibly TRBD2 (6 bases). The CDR3 covers 13 residues. The germline V and J ends were trimmed by 4 bases and 6 bases, with 10 bases remaining between them. In DNA, the CDR3 is TGTGCCAGCAGTTATAGCGGCCCCAATGAGCAGTTCTTC. Its protein is CASSYSGPNEQFF.

In its sample, this clonotype was seen many times. The CDR3 bases are TGTGCCAGCGGCGGCGCAACCTCGGCAGATACGCAGTATTTT. It encodes CASGGATSADTQYF. This chain uses TRBV6-5 with TRBJ2-3; D gene unclear. The germline V and J ends were trimmed by 8 bases and 4 bases, with 16 bases remaining between them. Germline CDR1 and CDR2: MNHEY and SVGAGI. The CDR3 sequence is 14 residues long.

CDR3 nucleotide sequence: TGTGCCAGCACCCTCCGTCTCGGTAAAGAGACCCAGTACTTC. This encodes CASTLRLGKETQYF. V and J are TRBV5-6 and TRBJ2-5; D remains unclear. The CDR3 totals 14 residues. Trimming pared 6 bases from V and 3 bases from J, leaving 15 bases between. Germline CDR1 reads SGHDT; CDR2 reads YYEEEE.

This rearrangement joins TRBV12-5 to TRBJ2-5; 11 bases align to TRBD1. The CDR3 has 16 amino acids. Germline V CDR1 and CDR2: LGHNT, FRNRAP. V lost 5 bases, J lost 4 bases, and 9 bases stayed unmatched. CDR3 nucleotides: TGTGCTAGTGGTCCTCCGGGACAGGGGGTTTCAGAGACCCAGTACTTC. Amino acid sequence: CASGPPGQGVSETQYF. The whole variable domain, remainder taken from reference TRBV12-5 and TRBJ2-5, is DARVTQTPRHKVTEMGQEVTMRCQPILGHNTVFWYRQTMMQGLELLAYFRNRAPLDDSGMPKDRFSAEMPDATLATLKIQPSEPRDSAVYFCASGPPGQGVSETQYFGPGTRLLVL.

Only a few counts were recorded for this clonotype. CDR3 amino acids: CASSYSAAWGAFF. The CDR3, as DNA: TGTGCCAGCAGTTACTCTGCCGCGTGGGGAGCTTTCTTT. The genes are TRBV6-5 and TRBJ1-1, with D unresolved. Germline V gene lookup returns CDR1 MNHEY and CDR2 SVGAGI. V shed 0 bases and J shed 10 bases, with 12 bases lying between them. The CDR3 loop spans 13 amino acids.

The sample holds many counts of this clonotype. This chain links TRBV4-1 with TRBJ1-4; weak D call: TRBD1 (6 bases). The CDR3 runs 14 residues. The germline V gene has CDR1 MGHRA and CDR2 YSYEKL. The V and J ends lost 3 bases and 6 bases respectively, with 11 bases between them. CDR3 sequence (DNA): TGCGCCAGCAGCCAGACAGGAGGGGATGAAAAACTGTTTTTT. This codes for CASSQTGGDEKLFF.

The table lists this clonotype with a few counts. V usage is TRBV7-9 and J usage is TRBJ1-1; 12 positions agree with TRBD1. Germline V lookup: CDR1 SEHNR, CDR2 FQNEAQ (reference sequence). The length of the CDR3 is 20 residues. V lost 3 bases, J lost 2 bases, and 16 bases stayed unmatched. CDR3: CASSFPGTGGFARGNTEAFF. The CDR3 DNA reads as TGTGCCAGCAGCTTCCCCGGGACAGGGGGCTTTGCACGAGGAAACACTGAAGCTTTCTTT.

This clonotype has more than one count but fewer than ten. This chain connects TRBV6-2 or TRBV6-3 to TRBJ2-1; perhaps TRBD1 as D (6 bases). From germline, CDR1 is MNHEY and CDR2 SVGEGT. Trimming pared 1 base from V and 9 bases from J, leaving 10 bases between. The CDR3 has 13 residues. In nucleotides, the CDR3 is TGTGCCAGCAGTTACTTACAGGGAGTTGAGCAGTTCTTC. Translating gives CASSYLQGVEQFF.

This clonotype turned up a few times. The chain joins TRBV7-6 to TRBJ2-2, with a tentative D call TRBD2 (5 bases). CDR3 size: 17 residues. CDR1 is SGHVS and CDR2 is FNYEAQ in the germline V gene. With 1 base removed from V and 4 bases from J, the gap between germline ends came to 16 bases. CDR3 DNA: TGTGCCAGCAGCTTAGGTCGTCCCGGGGATGCCACCGGGGAGCTGTTTTTT. Protein product: CASSLGRPGDATGELFF.

The chain employs TRBV9 and TRBJ2-1; D unclear. The V and J ends lost 1 base and 3 bases respectively, with 8 bases between them. Germline V CDR1 and CDR2: SGDLS, YYNGEE. The CDR3 has 14 amino acids. The CDR3 DNA reads TGTGCCAGCAGCGTATCTGACGGCTACAATGAGCAGTTCTTC. Translating it yields CASSVSDGYNEQFF. Looking up the rest from reference TRBV9 and TRBJ2-1 gives the full variable domain: DSGVTQTPKHLITATGQRVTLRCSPRSGDLSVYWYQQSLDQGLQFLIQYYNGEERAKGNILERFSAQQFPDLHSELNLSSLELGDSALYFCASSVSDGYNEQFFGPGTRLTVL.

J is TRBJ1-5 and V is TRBV3-1; 7 bases agree with TRBD1. Germline V gene lookup returns CDR1 LGHDT and CDR2 YNNKEL (reference sequence). This CDR3 comprises 14 residues. V shed 5 bases, J shed 6 bases, and the junction held 7 bases outside the gene matches. The CDR3 sequence is CASSIRQGSQPQHF. CDR3 sequence (DNA): TGTGCCAGCAGCATCCGACAGGGAAGTCAGCCCCAGCATTTT.